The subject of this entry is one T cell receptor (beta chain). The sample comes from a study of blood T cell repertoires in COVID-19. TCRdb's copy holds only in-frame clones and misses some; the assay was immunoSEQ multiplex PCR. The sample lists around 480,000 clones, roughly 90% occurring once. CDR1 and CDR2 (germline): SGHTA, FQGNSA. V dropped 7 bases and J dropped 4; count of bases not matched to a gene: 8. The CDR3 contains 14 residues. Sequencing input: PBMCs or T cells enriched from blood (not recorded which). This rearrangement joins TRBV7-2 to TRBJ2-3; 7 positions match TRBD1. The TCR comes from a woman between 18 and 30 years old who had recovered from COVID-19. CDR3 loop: CASTIGGPADTQYF. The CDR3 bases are TGTGCCAGCACCATAGGGGGCCCGGCAGATACGCAGTATTTT.